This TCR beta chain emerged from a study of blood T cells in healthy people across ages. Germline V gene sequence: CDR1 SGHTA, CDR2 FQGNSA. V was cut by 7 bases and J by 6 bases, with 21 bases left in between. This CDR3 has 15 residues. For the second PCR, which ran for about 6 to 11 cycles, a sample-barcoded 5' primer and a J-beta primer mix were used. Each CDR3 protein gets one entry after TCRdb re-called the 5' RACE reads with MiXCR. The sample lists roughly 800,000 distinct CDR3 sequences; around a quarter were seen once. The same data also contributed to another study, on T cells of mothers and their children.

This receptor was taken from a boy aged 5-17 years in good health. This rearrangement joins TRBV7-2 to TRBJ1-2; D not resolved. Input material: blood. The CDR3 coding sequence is TGTGCCAGCACCACCATACTAGAGTTAAGAAATGGCTACACCTTC. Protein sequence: CASTTILELRNGYTF. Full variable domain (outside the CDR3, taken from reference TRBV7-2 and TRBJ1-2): GAGVSQSPSNKVTEKGKDVELRCDPISGHTALYWYRQSLGQGLEFLIYFQGNSAPDKSGLPSDRFSAERTGGSVSTLTIQRTQQEDSAVYLCASTTILELRNGYTFGSGTRLTVV.